A selection of T cell receptor beta chains follows, all from one sample in a study of beta chain features in type 1 diabetes. Assay used: immunoSEQ multiplex PCR; TCRdb lists only in-frame clones, some missing. The data hold some 410,000 clones, with approximately 14% observed a single time. The sample taken for sequencing was naive CD4+ T cells from blood. The receptors were gathered from a man aged 25-40 years in good health. Both conserved end residues are part of each CDR3. The D gene is left open where the match is weak. Rows may omit the clone size; those that give it use once, few, many or a size class.

DNA: TGTGCCAGCAGTTTCTCGGGCTACGGCTACACCTTC
CDR3: CASSFSGYGYTF
D: NA
J: TRBJ1-2
V: TRBV27
size: few

DNA: TGTGCCAGCTCACCAATGCTCGACACCCGATTT
CDR3: CASSPMLDTRF
D: NA
J: TRBJ1-1
V: TRBV18
size: NA

DNA: TGCAGCGCTTTCGGTCCAAGGACTAACACAGATACGCAGTATTTT
CDR3: CSAFGPRTNTDTQYF
D: NA
J: TRBJ2-3
V: TRBV29-1
size: few

DNA: TGTGCCAGCAGTTACTCGACAGGGGCCGGCGGGGAGCTGTTTTTT
CDR3: CASSYSTGAGGELFF
D: TRBD1
J: TRBJ2-2
V: TRBV6-5
size: NA

DNA: TGTGCCTGGGGAGACAGGAGCAATCAGCCCCAGCATTTT
CDR3: CAWGDRSNQPQHF
D: NA
J: TRBJ1-5
V: TRBV30
size: NA

DNA: TGTGCCAGCAGCCCTCGAGGGACAGCCTACATGAACACTGAAGCTTTCTTT
CDR3: CASSPRGTAYMNTEAFF
D: TRBD1
J: TRBJ1-1
V: TRBV7-9
size: few

DNA: TGTGCCATCAGTGAAGCTGAGCGCACAGATACGCAGTATTTT
CDR3: CAISEAERTDTQYF
D: NA
J: TRBJ2-3
V: TRBV10-3
size: many

DNA: TGTGCCTGGAGTGTCGGACACTGGAACACCTTC
CDR3: CAWSVGHWNTF
D: NA
J: TRBJ1-2
V: TRBV30
size: few

DNA: TGCGCCAGCAGCCAAGAACGAGGGTCACTCGGTCTTAGGCAGTTCTTC
CDR3: CASSQERGSLGLRQFF
D: NA
J: TRBJ2-1
V: TRBV4-1
size: NA

DNA: TGTGCCATCAGTGATCCCAGGGCAGATACGCAGTATTTT
CDR3: CAISDPRADTQYF
D: NA
J: TRBJ2-3
V: TRBV10-3
size: NA

DNA: TGTGCCAGCAGCCCGGGACAGCTAAAGTACGAGCAGTACTTC
CDR3: CASSPGQLKYEQYF
D: TRBD1
J: TRBJ2-7
V: TRBV9
size: NA

DNA: TGTGCCAGCAGCAAGGCCGGGGAGCTGTTTTTT
CDR3: CASSKAGELFF
D: NA
J: TRBJ2-2
V: TRBV9
size: NA

DNA: TGCGCCAGCAGCCCGCGGACGGCGGGAACCTACGCGAACACCGGGGAGCTGTTTTTT
CDR3: CASSPRTAGTYANTGELFF
D: NA
J: TRBJ2-2
V: TRBV23-1
size: few

DNA: TGTGCCAGCTCACCAGACAGGGCCAATGAGCAGTTCTTC
CDR3: CASSPDRANEQFF
D: TRBD1
J: TRBJ2-1
V: TRBV18
size: few

DNA: TGTGCCAGCAGTGAAGGAGGGTTTGGCAAAAACATTCAGTACTTC
CDR3: CASSEGGFGKNIQYF
D: NA
J: TRBJ2-4
V: TRBV2
size: few

DNA: TGTGCCAGCAGCGCCAACAAGGGCACAGATACGCAGTATTTT
CDR3: CASSANKGTDTQYF
D: NA
J: TRBJ2-3
V: TRBV7-2
size: few

DNA: TGCAGCGTTGCCCACGGGCTCTCCCAGAACACTGAAGCTTTCTTT
CDR3: CSVAHGLSQNTEAFF
D: NA
J: TRBJ1-1
V: TRBV29-1
size: NA

DNA: TGTGCTAGTGGCCAAGGGGACAGGGGGCGAACAGATACGCAGTATTTT
CDR3: CASGQGDRGRTDTQYF
D: TRBD1
J: TRBJ2-3
V: TRBV12-5
size: few

DNA: TGTGCCTGGAGTTTAGGGATTGAAAAACTGTTTTTT
CDR3: CAWSLGIEKLFF
D: NA
J: TRBJ1-4
V: TRBV30
size: few

DNA: TGCGCCAGCAGCCAAGATCAGGGGTATGGCTACACCTTC
CDR3: CASSQDQGYGYTF
D: NA
J: TRBJ1-2
V: TRBV4-3
size: few

DNA: TGTGCCAGCAGCCTCCTTAGCGGCGATACGCAGTATTTT
CDR3: CASSLLSGDTQYF
D: NA
J: TRBJ2-3
V: TRBV7-2
size: few

DNA: TGTGCCAGCAGTGAGAACACCGGGGAGCTGTTTTTT
CDR3: CASSENTGELFF
D: NA
J: TRBJ2-2
V: TRBV25-1
size: NA

DNA: TGTGCCAGCAGTTTATTTTTCACAGATACGCAGTATTTT
CDR3: CASSLFFTDTQYF
D: NA
J: TRBJ2-3
V: TRBV27
size: NA

DNA: TGTGCCAGTAGTATAGATCAGCCTAGCGGACTTCGCACAGATACGCAGTATTTT
CDR3: CASSIDQPSGLRTDTQYF
D: TRBD2
J: TRBJ2-3
V: TRBV19
size: NA

DNA: TGTGCCAGCAGCTTAGCAGAGGTTATGGAGACCCAGTACTTC
CDR3: CASSLAEVMETQYF
D: NA
J: TRBJ2-5
V: TRBV5-4
size: few

DNA: TGTGCCAGCAGTACGACTAGGAGGACGGAGCAGTACTTC
CDR3: CASSTTRRTEQYF
D: NA
J: TRBJ2-7
V: TRBV6-5
size: NA

DNA: TGCGCCAGCAGCTTGCAAGGACAGGCGACCTACGAGCAGTACTTC
CDR3: CASSLQGQATYEQYF
D: TRBD1
J: TRBJ2-7
V: TRBV5-1
size: NA

DNA: TGTGCCAGCAGCGTAGGCGACAGGGGAAATCAGCCCCAGCATTTT
CDR3: CASSVGDRGNQPQHF
D: TRBD1
J: TRBJ1-5
V: TRBV9
size: few

DNA: TGTGCCAGCAGCTACTATAGCGGGAGGGCCGACAATGAGCAGTTCTTC
CDR3: CASSYYSGRADNEQFF
D: TRBD2
J: TRBJ2-1
V: TRBV11-3
size: few

DNA: TGTGCCAGCAGCGTCACAGGGGCGAACACCGGGGAGCTGTTTTTT
CDR3: CASSVTGANTGELFF
D: TRBD1
J: TRBJ2-2
V: TRBV9
size: few

DNA: TGTGCCAGCAGCCAAGGGCGAGGACTAGCGAGCACAGATACGCAGTATTTT
CDR3: CASSQGRGLASTDTQYF
D: TRBD2
J: TRBJ2-3
V: TRBV4-2
size: few

DNA: TGTGCCAGTAATTCTGGCGGTATATCCGCTAAGTTAGCCAAAAACATTCAGTACTTC
CDR3: CASNSGGISAKLAKNIQYF
D: NA
J: TRBJ2-4
V: TRBV19
size: few

DNA: TGTGCCTGGAGTGTACCGCCAGGGGCCCTTGGCTACACCTTC
CDR3: CAWSVPPGALGYTF
D: NA
J: TRBJ1-2
V: TRBV30
size: few

DNA: TGTGCCAGCAGGATAACAGAGAACACCGGGGAGCTGTTTTTT
CDR3: CASRITENTGELFF
D: NA
J: TRBJ2-2
V: TRBV5-4
size: few

DNA: TGTGCCAGCAGTTACATTGGCAGGACAGATACGCAGTATTTT
CDR3: CASSYIGRTDTQYF
D: NA
J: TRBJ2-3
V: TRBV6-6
size: NA

DNA: TGTGCCAGCAGCGAGATCCCTGTAGCCAAAAACATTCAGTACTTC
CDR3: CASSEIPVAKNIQYF
D: NA
J: TRBJ2-4
V: TRBV27
size: few

DNA: TGCGCCAGCAGTGGGACTAGCGGACTGAGGGATACGCAGTATTTT
CDR3: CASSGTSGLRDTQYF
D: TRBD2
J: TRBJ2-3
V: TRBV10-2
size: NA

DNA: TGTGCCAGCAGTTTAACAGGGTTCGCAGATACGCAGTATTTT
CDR3: CASSLTGFADTQYF
D: NA
J: TRBJ2-3
V: TRBV5-4
size: NA

DNA: TGTGCCAGCAGTTATGTGGGGTACACAGATACGCAGTATTTT
CDR3: CASSYVGYTDTQYF
D: NA
J: TRBJ2-3
V: TRBV6-6
size: NA

DNA: TGTGCCAGCACTGCGGGCCATGGCTACACCTTC
CDR3: CASTAGHGYTF
D: NA
J: TRBJ1-2
V: TRBV25-1
size: few

DNA: TGTGCCAGCACCCCTGACCGGGGTTTAGGCTACACCTTC
CDR3: CASTPDRGLGYTF
D: NA
J: TRBJ1-2
V: TRBV27
size: NA

DNA: TGCGCCAGCAGCCGAGAACGGGGGGTCAATGAGCAGTTCTTC
CDR3: CASSRERGVNEQFF
D: TRBD2
J: TRBJ2-1
V: TRBV4-3
size: once

DNA: TGTGCCAGCATCGAAGCGGACAGGGGGCCGCAGTATTTT
CDR3: CASIEADRGPQYF
D: TRBD1
J: TRBJ2-3
V: TRBV2
size: NA

DNA: TGTGCCAGCCGACAGGGGGCTTTTTCGGATACGCAGTATTTT
CDR3: CASRQGAFSDTQYF
D: TRBD1
J: TRBJ2-3
V: TRBV25-1
size: NA

DNA: TGCGCCAGCAGCCAAGATTGGGGCAGTAGCTCCTACGAGCAGTACTTC
CDR3: CASSQDWGSSSYEQYF
D: NA
J: TRBJ2-7
V: TRBV4-3
size: NA

DNA: TGTGCCAGCAGATACCCGGGGGGTACTGAAGCTTTCTTT
CDR3: CASRYPGGTEAFF
D: NA
J: TRBJ1-1
V: TRBV7-2
size: few

DNA: TGTGCCAGCAGCTTGCCCGCGGGGGGAGGAGAGACCCAGTACTTC
CDR3: CASSLPAGGGETQYF
D: TRBD2
J: TRBJ2-5
V: TRBV5-4
size: few

DNA: TGTGCCAGCAGCTCGACAGGGGGCAGGGATACGCAGTATTTT
CDR3: CASSSTGGRDTQYF
D: TRBD1
J: TRBJ2-3
V: TRBV6-5
size: NA

DNA: TGCGCCAGCAGCCAAGAAGGCGGGCCTCGGGGGGAGACCCAGTACTTC
CDR3: CASSQEGGPRGETQYF
D: NA
J: TRBJ2-5
V: TRBV4-1
size: NA

DNA: TGCGCCAGCAGCTTGGATATTGTGGGGAGCTCCTACAATGAGCAGTTCTTC
CDR3: CASSLDIVGSSYNEQFF
D: NA
J: TRBJ2-1
V: TRBV5-1
size: NA

DNA: TGCAGCGAGGGACTGGGGGGGGAGACCCAGTACTTC
CDR3: CSEGLGGETQYF
D: TRBD2
J: TRBJ2-5
V: TRBV29-1
size: few

DNA: TGTGCCAGCAGCGTAGGGGGACTCCCGCGGAATGAAAAACTGTTTTTT
CDR3: CASSVGGLPRNEKLFF
D: NA
J: TRBJ1-4
V: TRBV9
size: NA

DNA: TGCAGCGGTTCACAGGGGATCGAGGACACTGAAGCTTTCTTT
CDR3: CSGSQGIEDTEAFF
D: TRBD1
J: TRBJ1-1
V: TRBV29-1
size: NA

DNA: TGTGCCACCAGCAGAGGGCCCACCGGGGAGCTGTTTTTT
CDR3: CATSRGPTGELFF
D: NA
J: TRBJ2-2
V: TRBV15
size: NA

DNA: TGTGCCAGCAGTTTTCGAGAAAATAATTCACCCCTCCACTTT
CDR3: CASSFRENNSPLHF
D: NA
J: TRBJ1-6
V: TRBV27
size: few

DNA: TGCAGTGCTTACAGGGTCGATGGCTACACCTTC
CDR3: CSAYRVDGYTF
D: NA
J: TRBJ1-2
V: TRBV20-1
size: NA

DNA: TGTGCCAGCAGCGCCCTCCAACAGGGGGCCCCTTACAATGAGCAGTTCTTC
CDR3: CASSALQQGAPYNEQFF
D: TRBD1
J: TRBJ2-1
V: TRBV9
size: few